What follows are 26 T cell receptor beta chains derived from one specimen sequenced in a study of OX40 agonist ivuxolimab in advanced cancers. Sequenced by immunoSEQ multiplex PCR; TCRdb stores in-frame clones only, minus some. The sample has some 52,000 clones; 86% are singletons. Material: CD4+ or CD8+ T cells sorted from blood, obtained in a trial of the OX40 agonist ivuxolimab. The receptors originated from an adult with an advanced solid tumor such as melanoma, head and neck, liver or kidney cancer.

The V gene is TRBV14, the J gene TRBJ2-1; D is possibly TRBD1 or TRBD2 (5 bases each). V lost 5 bases and J lost 3, with 17 bases in between. The CDR3 loop spans 16 amino acids. Looked up from germline, CDR1 is SGHDN and CDR2 is FVKESK. The CDR3, as DNA: TGTGCCAGCAGCTCTCAAACTGGGGGTCTCTACAATGAGCAGTTCTTC. Translation: CASSSQTGGLYNEQFF.

This clone was seen once. The CDR3 ends on some other residue instead of the conserved phenylalanine or tryptophan, so this is likely a read error. No DNA is shown, since the ends of the CDR3 on it are uncertain; the CDR3 is the one TCRdb lists. The chain combines TRBV5-1 with TRBJ1-2. From germline, CDR1 is SGHRS and CDR2 YFSETQ. The CDR3 contains 14 residues when both ends are counted. This chain's CDR3 is CASSLLEGDELFPT.

The V and J genes are TRBV9 and TRBJ1-2; 10 nucleotides align to TRBD1. The CDR3 sequence is 15 residues long. J lost 6 bases, V lost 0 bases, and 5 bases had no gene match. Per germline, CDR1 SGDLS and CDR2 YYNGEE. The CDR3 DNA follows: TGTGCCAGCAGCGTAGGCCCGACAGGGGGCAATGGCTACACCTTC. It encodes CASSVGPTGGNGYTF.

DNA for the CDR3: TGCAGCGTTGAACCACGGGACAGGGTGCGTGAGACCCAGTACTTC. Translation: CSVEPRDRVRETQYF. This chain uses TRBV29-1 with TRBJ2-5; 9 bases align to TRBD1. The V and J ends lost 2 bases and 5 bases, in that order; junction bases with no gene match: 9. Per germline, CDR1 SQVTM and CDR2 ANQGSEA. This CDR3 contains 15 residues. Drawing the rest from reference TRBV29-1 and TRBJ2-5, the complete variable domain is SAVISQKPSRDICQRGTSLTIQCQVDSQVTMMFWYRQQPGQSLTLIATANQGSEATYESGFVIDKFPISRPNLTFSTLTVSNMSPEDSSIYLCSVEPRDRVRETQYFGPGTRLLVL.

The gene calls are TRBV5-5 and TRBJ2-3, with 8 bases aligning to TRBD2. The CDR3 runs to 19 residues. Trimming cost V 4 bases and J 0 bases; bases outside gene matches: 16. Germline CDR1 is SGHKS and CDR2 is YYEKEE (reference sequence). The CDR3 spells CASSPAIGGGTPSTDTQYF. CDR3 nucleotides: TGTGCCAGCAGCCCTGCTATTGGCGGGGGGACGCCCAGCACAGATACGCAGTATTTT.

The chain has TRBV28 and TRBJ1-2; TRBD1 matches 7 bases. The CDR3 is made up of 14 amino acids. The germline gives CDR1 MDHEN, CDR2 SYDVKM. J was trimmed by 8 bases and V by 5 bases; bases with no gene match: 11. The CDR3 is CASSQLQGGGGYTF. For the CDR3, the DNA is TGTGCCAGCAGTCAACTCCAGGGGGGAGGAGGCTACACCTTC.

The chain links TRBV6-5 to TRBJ2-7, with D possibly TRBD1 on 5 matching bases. V was shortened by 5 bases and J by 2 bases, with 16 bases between the two germline ends. CDR1 is MNHEY and CDR2 is SVGAGI in the germline V gene. The CDR3 consists of 15 residues. CDR3 DNA sequence: TGTGCCAGCAGTCAGTCGGCCGGACAAGCCTACGAGCAGTACTTC. Translating it yields CASSQSAGQAYEQYF.

J is TRBJ1-6 and V is TRBV5-6; 8 nucleotides line up with TRBD1. The V and J ends lost 2 bases and 3 bases, in that order; junction bases with no gene match: 1. This CDR3 comprises 15 residues. CDR1 is SGHDT, CDR2 YYEEEE, per germline. The CDR3 DNA follows: TGTGCCAGCAGCTTTGGACAGGGCTATAATTCACCCCTCCACTTT. Encoded protein: CASSFGQGYNSPLHF.

The V and J genes are TRBV4-1 and TRBJ2-5, with D perhaps matching TRBD1 (6 bases). Trimming removed 4 bases from V and 1 base from J, with 13 bases in between. Per the germline V gene, CDR1 is MGHRA and CDR2 is YSYEKL. The CDR3 totals 15 residues. As DNA, the CDR3 is TGCGCCAGCAGCCCTAACCGGGACATCCAAGAGACCCAGTACTTC. Protein: CASSPNRDIQETQYF.

The V call is TRBV9, the J call TRBJ1-2; 12 bases are a match to TRBD1. V was clipped by 0 bases and J by 4 bases; unmatched bases: 7. The V gene's germline CDR1 is SGDLS and CDR2 YYNGEE. The CDR3 has 17 residues. Written as DNA, the CDR3 is TGTGCCAGCAGCGTAGGATTAGGGGACAGGGGGCCCTATGGCTACACCTTC. Its protein is CASSVGLGDRGPYGYTF.

The V call is TRBV6-5, the J call TRBJ2-7; the match to TRBD1 covers 8 bases. The V gene end was trimmed by 5 bases and the J gene end by 4 bases; junction bases not matched to a gene: 10. The CDR3 runs to 15 residues. Germline CDR1 reads MNHEY; CDR2 reads SVGAGI. The CDR3: CASSLRTGRMYEQYF. The DNA of the CDR3 is TGTGCCAGCAGTCTCCGGACAGGGAGAATGTACGAGCAGTACTTC.

The chain couples TRBV6-6 to TRBJ2-2; 8 bases match TRBD1. V was clipped by 6 bases and J by 4 bases; unmatched bases: 7. The CDR3 runs 15 residues. Germline loops: CDR1 MNHNY, CDR2 SVGAGI (reference sequence). The CDR3 DNA reads as TGTGCCAGCAGGATGACAGGGGCGATCACCGGGGAGCTGTTTTTT. This sequence encodes CASRMTGAITGELFF.

The chain uses TRBV30 and TRBJ1-4; the match to TRBD1 covers 9 bases. Germline V lookup: CDR1 GTSNPN, CDR2 SVGIG (reference sequence). After removal of 4 bases from V and 5 bases from J, the junction contained 5 bases not matched to a gene. The CDR3 spans 14 residues. The chain's CDR3 is CAWNRGPGNEKLFF. CDR3 bases: TGTGCCTGGAACAGGGGGCCTGGGAATGAAAAACTGTTTTTT.

In DNA, the CDR3 is TGTGCCAGCAGCGCCGCACTTACTAACACCGGGGAGCTGTTTTTT. This codes for CASSAALTNTGELFF. This sequence joins TRBV5-4 and TRBJ2-2; D unresolved. V lost 4 bases and J 2 bases, leaving 12 bases between the germline ends. Per the germline V gene, CDR1 is SGHNT and CDR2 is YYREEE (reference sequence). The CDR3 is 15 amino acids.

The chain couples TRBV4-2 to TRBJ2-5; 16 positions agree with TRBD2. The CDR3 consists of 17 residues. With 3 bases clipped from V and 3 bases from J, the junction kept 4 bases outside the gene matches. Germline CDR1 reads LGHNA; CDR2 reads YNFKEQ. For the CDR3, the DNA is TGTGCCAGCAGCCAGGGGACTAGCGGGGGGGGAGAAGAGACCCAGTACTTC. It yields the protein CASSQGTSGGGEETQYF.

The gene calls are TRBV14 and TRBJ2-2; TRBD1 aligns across 9 bases. The CDR3 is made up of 15 amino acids. The germline CDR1 and CDR2 sequences are SGHDN and FVKESK. J was trimmed by 4 bases and V by 4 bases; bases with no gene match: 4. CDR3 DNA sequence: TGTGCCAGCAGCCCGGGACAGGGAGGCACCGGGGAGCTGTTTTTT. Protein product: CASSPGQGGTGELFF.

This clone was counted between two and nine times. V and J are TRBV6-4 and TRBJ1-2; the D gene is possibly TRBD1 (5 bases). Trimming pared 5 bases from V and 3 bases from J, leaving 22 bases between. This CDR3 region has 17 residues. CDR1 MRHNA and CDR2 SNTAGT come from the germline V gene. For the CDR3, the DNA is TGTGCCAGCAGTAAACGACACAATCACGGGACGGACTATGGCTACACCTTC. Translation gives CASSKRHNHGTDYGYTF.

The chain recombines TRBV21-1 with TRBJ2-2; the table calls TRBD2, which could not be checked here. TRBV21-1 is an annotated pseudogene. The CDR3 loop spans 17 amino acids. The chain's CDR3 is CASSKIFFGTNTGELFF. CDR3 nucleotides: TGTGCCAGCAGCAAGATCTTCTTCGGGACTAACACCGGGGAGCTGTTTTTT.

The genes are TRBV18 and TRBJ2-5; TRBD1 agrees at 9 bases. Trimming removed 4 bases from V and 3 bases from J; junction bases left unmatched: 3. This CDR3 region has 14 residues. Germline V gene sequence: CDR1 KGHSH, CDR2 LQKENI. CDR3 in amino acids: CASSQDRGEETQYF. The CDR3 DNA is TGTGCCAGCTCACAAGACAGGGGGGAAGAGACCCAGTACTTC. Variable domain in full (rest from reference TRBV18 and TRBJ2-5): NAGVMQNPRHLVRRRGQEARLRCSPMKGHSHVYWYRQLPEEGLKFMVYLQKENIIDESGMPKERFSAEFPKEGPSILRIQQVVRGDSAAYFCASSQDRGEETQYFGPGTRLLVL.

The V and J genes are TRBV5-1 and TRBJ1-2, with TRBD1 identical over 7 bases. Germline assignment: CDR1 SGHRS and CDR2 YFSETQ. After removal of 5 bases from V and 8 bases from J, the junction contained 12 bases not matched to a gene. This CDR3 spans 14 amino acids. The CDR3 sequence: CASRDPRGRDGYTF. CDR3 nucleotides: TGCGCCAGCAGAGACCCCAGGGGGAGAGACGGCTACACCTTC. Supplemented by reference TRBV5-1 and TRBJ1-2, the full variable domain reads KAGVTQTPRYLIKTRGQQVTLSCSPISGHRSVSWYQQTPGQGLQFLFEYFSETQRNKGNFPGRFSGRQFSNSRSEMNVSTLELGDSALYLCASRDPRGRDGYTFGSGTRLTVV.

The gene calls are TRBV14 and TRBJ2-5; the D gene is possibly TRBD2 (5 bases). V dropped 1 base and J dropped 6 bases, with 18 bases sitting between them. Germline-derived CDR1 and CDR2 are SGHDN and FVKESK. The CDR3 is made up of 16 amino acids. The CDR3 spells CASSQVVLAGSKTQYF. CDR3 nucleotide sequence: TGTGCCAGCAGCCAAGTGGTACTGGCGGGCTCGAAGACCCAGTACTTC.

The chain combines TRBV10-1 with TRBJ2-2, with TRBD2 matching over 8 bases. Germline V CDR1 and CDR2: WNHNN, SYGVQD (reference sequence). The CDR3 loop spans 19 amino acids. V lost 0 bases, J lost 0 bases, and 9 bases stayed unmatched. In DNA, the CDR3 is TGCGCCAGCAGTGAGTCGCTTTGGGCGGGGGGAACGAACACCGGGGAGCTGTTTTTT. Its translation is CASSESLWAGGTNTGELFF.

This clone was seen only once. The chain combines TRBV19 with TRBJ2-3; TRBD2 matches 8 bases. There are 16 residues in the CDR3. The germline V gene has CDR1 LNHDA and CDR2 SQIVND (reference sequence). Trimming removed 3 bases from V and 5 bases from J; junction bases left unmatched: 10. CDR3 sequence (DNA): TGTGCCAGTAGTATTTGGGCGGGGGGCCTCGGAGATACGCAGTATTTT. This translates into CASSIWAGGLGDTQYF.

The J gene is TRBJ2-3, the V gene TRBV5-4; D is uncertain. CDR1 and CDR2 (germline): SGHNT, YYREEE (reference sequence). CDR3 size: 16 residues. Trimming left V 4 bases short and J 2 bases short, with 17 bases between. This CDR3 is CASSPWGPYNTDTQYF. The CDR3 bases are TGTGCCAGCAGCCCATGGGGTCCGTATAACACAGATACGCAGTATTTT. The entire variable domain, with the rest obtained from reference TRBV5-4 and TRBJ2-3, is as follows: ETGVTQSPTHLIKTRGQQVTLRCSSQSGHNTVSWYQQALGQGPQFIFQYYREEENGRGNFPPRFSGLQFPNYSSELNVNALELDDSALYLCASSPWGPYNTDTQYFGPGTRLTVL.

The V and J genes are TRBV12-5 and TRBJ1-6; maybe TRBD1 (6 bases). The germline V gene encodes CDR1 LGHNT and CDR2 FRNRAP. This CDR3 is built from 14 residues. The ends were cut back, 4 bases at V and 7 bases at J, with 11 bases in the middle. The CDR3 sequence is CASGWGQTNSPLHF. The CDR3 nucleotides are TGTGCTAGTGGTTGGGGACAAACGAATTCACCCCTCCACTTT.

The genes are TRBV30 and TRBJ1-3; TRBD1 matches 8 bases. The germline V gene encodes CDR1 GTSNPN and CDR2 SVGIG (reference sequence). The CDR3 runs 13 residues. Trimming took 4 bases from V and 7 from J; bases not matched to a gene: 6. CDR3 region: CAWTETGVNTIYF. Written as DNA, the CDR3 is TGTGCCTGGACCGAGACAGGGGTGAACACCATATATTTT.